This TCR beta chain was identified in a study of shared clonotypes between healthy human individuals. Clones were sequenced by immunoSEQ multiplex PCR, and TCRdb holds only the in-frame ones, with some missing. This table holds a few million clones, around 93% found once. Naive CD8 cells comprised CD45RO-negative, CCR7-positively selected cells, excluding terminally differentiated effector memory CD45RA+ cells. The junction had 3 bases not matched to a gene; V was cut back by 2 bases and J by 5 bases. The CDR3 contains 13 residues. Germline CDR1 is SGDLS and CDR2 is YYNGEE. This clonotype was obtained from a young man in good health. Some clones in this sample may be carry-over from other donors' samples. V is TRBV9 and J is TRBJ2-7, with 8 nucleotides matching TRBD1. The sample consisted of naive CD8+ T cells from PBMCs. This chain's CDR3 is CASSVDRGDEQYF. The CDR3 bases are TGTGCCAGCAGCGTTGACAGGGGAGACGAGCAGTACTTC.